This is a list of T cell receptor beta chains from one sample in a study of blood T cells in healthy people across ages. MiXCR, applied by TCRdb to the 5' RACE reads, yields one record per CDR3 protein. Seen here are some 860,000 distinct CDR3 sequences, approximately 60% observed once, and the top ten hold around 24%. Sequenced sample: blood. These receptors came from a middle-aged man in good health. Both conserved end residues are part of each CDR3. D genes are given only for firm matches. Rows may omit the clone size; those that give it use once, few, many or a size class.

clone_size	j_call	v_call	d_call	cdr3_nt	cdr3_aa
NA	TRBJ1-5	TRBV28	TRBD1	TGTGCCAGCAGTCCACCGGGACAGGGTAGGCAGCCCCAGCATTTT	CASSPPGQGRQPQHF
many	TRBJ2-7	TRBV5-5	TRBD2	TGTGCCAGCAGCTTCGAGAACAGCGGGGGACTTTACGAGCAGTACTTC	CASSFENSGGLYEQYF
NA	TRBJ1-2	TRBV25-1	NA	TGTGCCAGCAGTGAATCGGCAGGGGCTGGCTACACCTTC	CASSESAGAGYTF
NA	TRBJ2-4	TRBV15	NA	TGTGCCACCAGCAGCAGGGACAAAGAGTACTTC	CATSSRDKEYF
NA	TRBJ2-7	TRBV20-1	TRBD2	TGCAGCGTCAGGGGGCTAGCGGGGGGCAACTACGAGCAGTACTTC	CSVRGLAGGNYEQYF
NA	TRBJ1-2	TRBV6-5	NA	TGTGCCAGCAGTTATCGGACTACTCAATATGGCTACACCTTC	CASSYRTTQYGYTF
NA	TRBJ2-1	TRBV28	TRBD2	TGTGCCAGCAGTTTGCTGAAGCTAGCGGGGGGGAATCACAATGAGCAGTTCTTC	CASSLLKLAGGNHNEQFF
once	TRBJ2-1	TRBV20-1	NA	TGCAGTGCTAGAGTACAAAGGGGCTACAATGAGCAGTTCTTC	CSARVQRGYNEQFF
NA	TRBJ2-5	TRBV10-3	NA	TGTGCCATCAGTCCTCGACTCCGAGTCGCCCTAGAGACCCAGTACTTC	CAISPRLRVALETQYF
NA	TRBJ1-5	TRBV10-3	TRBD1	TGTGCCATCAGTGGTGACAGGGATAATCAGCCCCAGCATTTT	CAISGDRDNQPQHF
few	TRBJ2-3	TRBV7-2	NA	TGTGCCAGCAGCTTTTCCGCGGCAGATACGCAGTATTTT	CASSFSAADTQYF
many	TRBJ1-2	TRBV10-2	TRBD1	TGCGCCAGCGGAATACAGGGGAACTATGGCTACACCTTC	CASGIQGNYGYTF
NA	TRBJ2-1	TRBV29-1	TRBD1	TGCAGCGCCGACAGGGAATGGAACAAGGAGCAGTTCTTC	CSADREWNKEQFF
NA	TRBJ2-7	TRBV15	TRBD2	TGTGCCACCAGCAGTAAGCGGGAGGGCCGCTACGAGCAGTACTTC	CATSSKREGRYEQYF
few	TRBJ2-3	TRBV7-9	TRBD2	TGTGCCAGCAGCTTAAGTAGACTAGCGAAGGCAGATACGCAGTATTTT	CASSLSRLAKADTQYF
NA	TRBJ1-6	TRBV6-1	NA	TGTGCCAGCAGTGCCCAGGGGCGGAGAGAGAATTCACCCCTCCACTTT	CASSAQGRRENSPLHF
NA	TRBJ2-7	TRBV7-2	TRBD2	TGTGCTAGCAGCTTACGACGAACACTAGCGGGAGATGTTGAGCAGTACTTC	CASSLRRTLAGDVEQYF
once	TRBJ1-2	TRBV25-1	NA	TGTGCCAGCAGTGAAGATGAGGGGCGGGGTGGCTACACCTTC	CASSEDEGRGGYTF